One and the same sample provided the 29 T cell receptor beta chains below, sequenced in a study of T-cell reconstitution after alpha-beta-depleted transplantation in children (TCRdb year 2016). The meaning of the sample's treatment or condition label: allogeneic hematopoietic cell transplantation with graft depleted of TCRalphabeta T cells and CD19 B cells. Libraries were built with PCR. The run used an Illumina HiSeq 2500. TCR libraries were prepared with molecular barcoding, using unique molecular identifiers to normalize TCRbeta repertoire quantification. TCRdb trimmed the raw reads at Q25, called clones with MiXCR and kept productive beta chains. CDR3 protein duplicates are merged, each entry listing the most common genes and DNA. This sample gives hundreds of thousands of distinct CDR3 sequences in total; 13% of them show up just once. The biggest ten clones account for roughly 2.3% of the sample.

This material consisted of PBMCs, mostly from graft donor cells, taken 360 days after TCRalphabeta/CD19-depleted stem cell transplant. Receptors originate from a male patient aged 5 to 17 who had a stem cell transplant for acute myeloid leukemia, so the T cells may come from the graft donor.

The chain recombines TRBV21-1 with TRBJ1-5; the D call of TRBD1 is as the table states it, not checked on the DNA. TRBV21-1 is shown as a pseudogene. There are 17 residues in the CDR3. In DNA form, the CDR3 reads TGTGCCAGCAGCAAATACGATCGGGGGAGCCCCAATCAGCCCCAGCATTTT. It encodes CASSKYDRGSPNQPQHF.

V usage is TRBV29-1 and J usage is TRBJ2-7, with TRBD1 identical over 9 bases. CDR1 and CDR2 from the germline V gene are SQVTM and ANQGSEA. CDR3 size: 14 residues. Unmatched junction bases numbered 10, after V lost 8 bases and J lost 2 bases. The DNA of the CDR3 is TGCAGCTTTAGACAGGGGGTAAGGCCCTACGAGCAGTACTTC. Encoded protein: CSFRQGVRPYEQYF.

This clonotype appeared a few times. The CDR3 spells CSVGPGGVGGYTF. The CDR3 region has the DNA TGCAGCGTTGGTCCAGGGGGCGTTGGTGGCTACACCTTC. The chain couples TRBV29-1 to TRBJ1-2, with TRBD1 matching 8 bases. Germline trimming cut 4 bases from V and 7 bases from J; bases unmatched to any gene: 8. The CDR3 sequence is 13 residues long. Germline assignment: CDR1 SQVTM and CDR2 ANQGSEA.

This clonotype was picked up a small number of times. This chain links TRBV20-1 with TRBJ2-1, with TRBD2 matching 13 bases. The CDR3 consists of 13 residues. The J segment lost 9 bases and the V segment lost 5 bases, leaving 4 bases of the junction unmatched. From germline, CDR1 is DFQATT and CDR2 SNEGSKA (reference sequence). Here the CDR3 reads CSAYGLAGVEQFF. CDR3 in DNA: TGCAGTGCTTACGGACTAGCGGGAGTTGAGCAGTTCTTC.

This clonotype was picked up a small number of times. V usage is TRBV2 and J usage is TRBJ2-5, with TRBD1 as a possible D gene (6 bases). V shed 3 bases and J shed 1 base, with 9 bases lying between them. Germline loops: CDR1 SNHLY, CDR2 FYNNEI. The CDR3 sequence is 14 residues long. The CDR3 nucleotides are TGTGCCAGCAGTGAGGCGGACAGCCAAGAGACCCAGTACTTC. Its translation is CASSEADSQETQYF.

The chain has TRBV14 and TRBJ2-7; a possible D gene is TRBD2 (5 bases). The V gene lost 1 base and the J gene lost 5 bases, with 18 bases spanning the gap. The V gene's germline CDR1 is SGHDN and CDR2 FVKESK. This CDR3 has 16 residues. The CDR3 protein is CASSQGVRGPSNEQYF. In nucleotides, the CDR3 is TGTGCCAGCAGCCAAGGGGTACGCGGGCCGTCCAACGAGCAGTACTTC.

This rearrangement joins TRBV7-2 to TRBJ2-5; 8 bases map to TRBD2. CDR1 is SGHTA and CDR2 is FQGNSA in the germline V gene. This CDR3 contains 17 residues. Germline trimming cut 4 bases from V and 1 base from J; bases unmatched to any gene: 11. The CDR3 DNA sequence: TGTGCCAGCAGCTCGCTCGGCGGGAGGCTAGCCCAAGAGACCCAGTACTTC. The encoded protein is CASSSLGGRLAQETQYF.

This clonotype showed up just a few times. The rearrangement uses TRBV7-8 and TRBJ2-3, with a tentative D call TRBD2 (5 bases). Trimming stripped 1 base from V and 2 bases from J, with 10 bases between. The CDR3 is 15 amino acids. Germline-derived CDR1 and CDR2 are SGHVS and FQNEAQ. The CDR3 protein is CASSLDGELTDTQYF. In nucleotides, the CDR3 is TGTGCCAGCAGCTTAGACGGGGAACTCACAGATACGCAGTATTTT.

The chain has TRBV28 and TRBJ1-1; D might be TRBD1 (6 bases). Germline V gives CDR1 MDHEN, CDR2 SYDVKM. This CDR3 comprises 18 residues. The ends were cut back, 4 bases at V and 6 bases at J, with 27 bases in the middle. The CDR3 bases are TGTGCCAGCAGTTCCGTTTGGGGGGGCAACCCCGTTGGGGCTGAAGCTTTCTTT. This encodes CASSSVWGGNPVGAEAFF.

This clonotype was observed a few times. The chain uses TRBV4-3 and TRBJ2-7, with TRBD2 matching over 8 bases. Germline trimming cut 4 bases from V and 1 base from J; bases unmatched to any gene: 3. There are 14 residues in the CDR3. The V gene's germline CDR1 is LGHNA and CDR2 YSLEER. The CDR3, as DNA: TGCGCCAGCAGCCGAGCGGGAGCGTCCTACGAGCAGTACTTC. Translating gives CASSRAGASYEQYF.

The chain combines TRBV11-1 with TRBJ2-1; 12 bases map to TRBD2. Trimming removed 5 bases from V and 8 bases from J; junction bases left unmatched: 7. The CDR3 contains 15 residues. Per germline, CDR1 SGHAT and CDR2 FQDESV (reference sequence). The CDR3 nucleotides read TGTGCCAGCAGCGTTCGTCGACTAGCGGGAGATGAGCAGTTCTTC. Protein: CASSVRRLAGDEQFF. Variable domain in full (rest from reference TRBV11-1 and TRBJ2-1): EAEVAQSPRYKITEKSQAVAFWCDPISGHATLYWYRQILGQGPELLVQFQDESVVDDSQLPKDRFSAERLKGVDSTLKIQPAELGDSAMYLCASSVRRLAGDEQFFGPGTRLTVL.

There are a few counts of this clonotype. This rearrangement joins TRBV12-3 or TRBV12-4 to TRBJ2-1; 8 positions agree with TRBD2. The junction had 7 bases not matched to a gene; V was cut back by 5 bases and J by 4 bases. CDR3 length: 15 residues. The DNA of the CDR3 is TGTGCCAGCAGTCCCCTTAGCGGGGCGTACAATGAGCAGTTCTTC. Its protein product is CASSPLSGAYNEQFF.

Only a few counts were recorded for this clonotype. The CDR3 is CSVGPGLAAIYEQYF. CDR3 DNA sequence: TGCAGCGTGGGTCCTGGACTAGCGGCTATCTACGAGCAGTACTTC. V usage is TRBV29-1 and J usage is TRBJ2-7, with 10 bases lining up with TRBD2. V lost 6 bases and J lost 3; bases outside the gene matches: 11. Germline lookup yields CDR1 SQVTM and CDR2 ANQGSEA. The CDR3 contains 15 residues.

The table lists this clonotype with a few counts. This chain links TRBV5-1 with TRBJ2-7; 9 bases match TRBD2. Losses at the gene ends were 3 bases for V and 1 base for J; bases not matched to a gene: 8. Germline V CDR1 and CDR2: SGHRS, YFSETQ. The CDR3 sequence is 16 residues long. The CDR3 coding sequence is TGCGCCAGCAGCTCCTTTCGACTAGCGGATTCCTACGAGCAGTACTTC. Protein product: CASSSFRLADSYEQYF.

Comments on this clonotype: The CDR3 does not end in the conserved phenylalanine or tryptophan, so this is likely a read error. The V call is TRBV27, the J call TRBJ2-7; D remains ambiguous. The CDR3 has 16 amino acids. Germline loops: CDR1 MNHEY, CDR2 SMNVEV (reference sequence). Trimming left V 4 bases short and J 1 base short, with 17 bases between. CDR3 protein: CASSSLGSRLSYEQYC. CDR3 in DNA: TGTGCCAGCAGTTCCTTGGGCAGCCGCCTTTCCTACGAGCAGTACTGC.

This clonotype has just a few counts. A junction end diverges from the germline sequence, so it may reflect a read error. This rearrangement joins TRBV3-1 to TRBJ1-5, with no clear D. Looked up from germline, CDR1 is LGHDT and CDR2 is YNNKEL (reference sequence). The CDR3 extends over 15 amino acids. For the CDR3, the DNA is TGTGCCAGCAGCGAAGATAAACTTAGCAATCAGCCCCAGCATTTT. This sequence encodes CASSEDKLSNQPQHF.

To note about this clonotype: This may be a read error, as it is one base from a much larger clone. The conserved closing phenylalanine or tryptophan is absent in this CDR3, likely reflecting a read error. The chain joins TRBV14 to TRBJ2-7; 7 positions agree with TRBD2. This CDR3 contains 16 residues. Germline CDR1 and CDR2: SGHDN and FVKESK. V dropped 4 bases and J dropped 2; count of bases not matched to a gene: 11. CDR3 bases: TGTGCCAGCAGCCCAAGAATTACTAGCGCAACCTACGAGCAGTACTAC. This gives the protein CASSPRITSATYEQYY.

The CDR3 here is CSARAPSRPNTGELFF. The CDR3 DNA reads TGCAGTGCTAGGGCACCTTCCAGGCCAAACACCGGGGAGCTGTTTTTT. The rearrangement joins TRBV20-1 to TRBJ2-2; no clear D. The germline V gene encodes CDR1 DFQATT and CDR2 SNEGSKA (reference sequence). Trimming stripped 3 bases from V and 2 bases from J, with 16 bases between. CDR3 length: 16 residues.

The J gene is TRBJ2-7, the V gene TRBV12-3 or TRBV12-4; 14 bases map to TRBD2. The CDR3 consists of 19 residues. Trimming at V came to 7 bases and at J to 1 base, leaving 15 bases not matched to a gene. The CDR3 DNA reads TGTGCCAGCACCCTAATGGGACTAGCGGGAGACCCAGGGTCCTACGAGCAGTACTTC. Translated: CASTLMGLAGDPGSYEQYF.

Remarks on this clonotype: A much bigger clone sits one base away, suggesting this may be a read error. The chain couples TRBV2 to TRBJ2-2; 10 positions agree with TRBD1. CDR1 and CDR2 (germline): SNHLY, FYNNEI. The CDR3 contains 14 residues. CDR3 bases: TGTGTCAGCAGGAGGACAGGGGGCACCGGGGAGCTGTTTTTT. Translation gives CVSRRTGGTGELFF.

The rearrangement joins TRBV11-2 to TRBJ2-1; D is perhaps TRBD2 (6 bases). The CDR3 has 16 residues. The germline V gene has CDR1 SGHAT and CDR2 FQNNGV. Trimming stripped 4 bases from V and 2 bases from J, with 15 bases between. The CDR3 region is CASSSPGVFPYNEQFF. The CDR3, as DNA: TGTGCCAGCAGCTCGCCGGGAGTTTTCCCCTACAATGAGCAGTTCTTC.

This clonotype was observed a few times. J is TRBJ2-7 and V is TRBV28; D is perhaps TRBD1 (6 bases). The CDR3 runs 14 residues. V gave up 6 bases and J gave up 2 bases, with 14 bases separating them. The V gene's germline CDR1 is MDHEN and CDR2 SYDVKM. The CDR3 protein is CASRPRDTPYEQYF. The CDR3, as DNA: TGTGCCAGCAGACCCCGGGACACCCCCTACGAGCAGTACTTC.

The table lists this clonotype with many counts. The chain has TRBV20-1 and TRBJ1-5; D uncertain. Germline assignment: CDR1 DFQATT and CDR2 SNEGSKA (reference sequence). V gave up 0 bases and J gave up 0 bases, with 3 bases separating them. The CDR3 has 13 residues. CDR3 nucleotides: TGCAGTGCTAGAGATTATAGCAATCAGCCCCAGCATTTT. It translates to CSARDYSNQPQHF.

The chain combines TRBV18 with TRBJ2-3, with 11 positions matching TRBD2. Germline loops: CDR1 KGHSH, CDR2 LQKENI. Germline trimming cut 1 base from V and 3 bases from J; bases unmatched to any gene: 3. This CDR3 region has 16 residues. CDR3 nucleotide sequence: TGTGCCAGCTCACCACTTGGGACTAGCGGTACAGATACGCAGTATTTT. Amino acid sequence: CASSPLGTSGTDTQYF.

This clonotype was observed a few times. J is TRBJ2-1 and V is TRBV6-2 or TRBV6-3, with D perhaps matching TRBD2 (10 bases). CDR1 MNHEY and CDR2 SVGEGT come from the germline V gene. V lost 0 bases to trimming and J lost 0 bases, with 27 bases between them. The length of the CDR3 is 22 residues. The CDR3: CASSYSRQGETSGLNSYNEQFF. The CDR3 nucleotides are TGTGCCAGCAGTTACTCGAGACAGGGGGAGACTAGCGGGCTTAACTCCTACAATGAGCAGTTCTTC.

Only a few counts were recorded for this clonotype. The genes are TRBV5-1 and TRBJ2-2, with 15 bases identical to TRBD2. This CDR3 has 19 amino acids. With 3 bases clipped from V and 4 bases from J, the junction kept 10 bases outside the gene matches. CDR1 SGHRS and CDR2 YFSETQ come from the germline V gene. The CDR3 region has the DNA TGCGCCAGCAGCTGGAATGGACTAGCGGGAGGGCCGGGCACCGGGGAGCTGTTTTTT. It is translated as CASSWNGLAGGPGTGELFF.

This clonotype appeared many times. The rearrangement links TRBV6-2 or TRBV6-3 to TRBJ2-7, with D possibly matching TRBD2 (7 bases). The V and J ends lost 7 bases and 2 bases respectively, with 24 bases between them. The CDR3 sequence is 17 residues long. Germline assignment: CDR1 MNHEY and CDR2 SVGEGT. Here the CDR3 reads CASTLSWGRLATYEQYF. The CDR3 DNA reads TGTGCCAGCACCCTCTCATGGGGGCGACTAGCCACCTACGAGCAGTACTTC.

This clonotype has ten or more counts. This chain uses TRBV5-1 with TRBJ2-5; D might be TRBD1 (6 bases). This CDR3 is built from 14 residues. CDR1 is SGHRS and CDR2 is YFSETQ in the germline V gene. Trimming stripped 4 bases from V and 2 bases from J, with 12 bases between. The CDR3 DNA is TGCGCCAGCAGCCCCGCAGGGGCTCAAGAGACCCAGTACTTC. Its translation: CASSPAGAQETQYF.

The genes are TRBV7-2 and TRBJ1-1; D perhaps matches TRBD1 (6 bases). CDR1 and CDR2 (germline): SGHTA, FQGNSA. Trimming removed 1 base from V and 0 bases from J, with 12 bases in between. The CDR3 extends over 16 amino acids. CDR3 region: CASSLGAGVLNTEAFF. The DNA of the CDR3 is TGTGCCAGCAGCTTAGGGGCAGGGGTCCTGAACACTGAAGCTTTCTTT.